This TCR beta chain came from a study of metastatic and nonmetastatic thyroid tumors. This clone was seen ten or more times. Its specificity is unknown. All patients reached thyroid surgery having received no treatment beforehand. Germline lookup yields CDR1 SGHTA and CDR2 FQGNSA. Unmatched junction bases numbered 8, after V lost 4 bases and J lost 2 bases. This CDR3 has 17 amino acids. Study conclusions and caveats: When malignant thyroid tumors were compared with benign nodules, TCR beta diversity was reportedly significantly higher in the malignant tumors. This held in both blood and tumor samples.

Using MiXCR, TCRdb reanalyzed the PCR reads. This table holds roughly 35,000 clones, approximately 19% found once. V usage is TRBV7-2 and J usage is TRBJ2-7; 13 bases fit TRBD2. This TCR was recovered from a female donor with papillary thyroid cancer or a benign thyroid nodule (not recorded which). Some clones in this sample may be carry-over from other donors' samples. Input material: blood. As DNA, the CDR3 is TGTGCCAGCAGCTCTATTACCGGGACTAGCGGGACCTACGAGCAGTACTTC. Amino acid sequence: CASSSITGTSGTYEQYF.